Below, one T cell receptor (beta chain) is given with its context. The antigen remains undetermined. The data stem from a study of T cell responses to AZD1222 COVID-19 vaccine. Whole-study results and caveats: Possibly, clonal diversity was underestimated; donors were largely white British and included more females.

Some clones are missing from TCRdb's copy, which holds only in-frame ones; the method was immunoSEQ multiplex PCR. The sample carries about 110,000 clones, around 90% recorded once. The length of the CDR3 is 12 residues. V lost 1 base, J lost 4 bases, and 7 bases lay in between. Germline-derived CDR1 and CDR2 are GTSNPN and SVGIG (reference sequence). The sequence came from an adult in good health. This specimen consisted of peripheral blood, obtained on day 0 of AZD1222 vaccination. This chain joins TRBV30 and TRBJ1-2, with D hard to call. CDR3 loop: CAWSGNSYGYTF. The DNA of the CDR3 is TGTGCCTGGAGTGGGAACAGCTATGGCTACACCTTC.